Below are 3 T cell receptor beta chains sequenced from a single sample in a study of cytomegalovirus exposure and HLA in healthy donors. The PCR was carried out with 60 Vbeta primers and 13 Jbeta primers. Libraries were prepared by immunoSEQ multiplex PCR; TCRdb keeps only in-frame clonotypes and omits some of them. The sample includes roughly 190,000 clones, about four fifths of them seen just once. Material for sequencing was PBMCs. These receptors were obtained from a man aged 25-45 years in good health and CMV-seropositive.

This chain connects TRBV10-3 to TRBJ2-7; D might be TRBD2 (6 bases). Germline CDR1 ENHRY, CDR2 SYGVKD. The CDR3 runs 13 residues. Trimming stripped 5 bases from V and 3 bases from J, with 11 bases between. The CDR3 DNA follows: TGTGCCATCAGTCGGGACTCCAACTACGAGCAGTACTTC. Its protein is CAISRDSNYEQYF.

The chain's CDR3 is CASSLSLRPPQTVNQPQHF. The CDR3 DNA is TGTGCCAGCAGTTTATCGCTTCGGCCCCCCCAGACAGTGAATCAGCCCCAGCATTTT. This chain connects TRBV27 to TRBJ1-5, with D possibly being TRBD1 (5 bases). Germline V lookup: CDR1 MNHEY, CDR2 SMNVEV (reference sequence). The germline V and J ends were trimmed by 0 bases and 4 bases, with 22 bases remaining between them. The CDR3 has 19 residues.

This chain joins TRBV5-4 and TRBJ2-1, with D possibly matching TRBD1 (6 bases). The V end lost 0 bases, the J end lost 10 bases, and 11 bases lay between the germline ends. The CDR3 has 13 residues. Germline lookup yields CDR1 SGHNT and CDR2 YYREEE (reference sequence). This CDR3 reads CASSLDRAREQFF. The CDR3 DNA reads as TGTGCCAGCAGCTTGGACAGGGCAAGGGAGCAGTTCTTC.